Listed below are T cell receptor beta chains from one sample, sequenced in a study of T cells in localized non-small cell lung cancer. The data were produced by immunoSEQ multiplex PCR, yet TCRdb's version contains in-frame clones alone and is incomplete. Altogether about 36,000 clones are present, around 88% being singletons, with the ten largest covering less than 9.5%. The sample here was peripheral blood, taken before any cancer treatment. The receptors originated from a woman between 35 and 75 years old with stage I lung adenocarcinoma. The CDR3 runs from the conserved cysteine through the conserved F or W. D genes are given only for firm matches. Not all rows give a size; the values are once, few, many and, for expanded clones, a class.

>TRBV10-2|.|TRBJ1-5|.
TGCGCCAGCAGTGCGGGGTCCGGTCAGCCCCAGCATTTT
CASSAGSGQPQHF
>TRBV7-6|TRBD2|TRBJ2-5|once
TGTGCCAGCAGCCTACAGACTAGCGGGCTACAAGAGACCCAGTACTTC
CASSLQTSGLQETQYF
>TRBV7-2|TRBD1|TRBJ1-3|.
TGTGCCAGCAGGAGAGCAGGGGGCAACTCTGGAAACACCATATATTTT
CASRRAGGNSGNTIYF
>TRBV2|.|TRBJ2-3|.
TGTGCCAGCAGTCGAGGGGATTTCACAGATACGCAGTATTTT
CASSRGDFTDTQYF
>TRBV5-1|.|TRBJ1-4|.
TGCGCCAGCAGCTGGGAGATTAATGAAAAACTGTTTTTT
CASSWEINEKLFF
>TRBV2|TRBD1|TRBJ1-2|.
TGTGCCAGCAGTGAGACAGGGACATATGGCTACACCTTC
CASSETGTYGYTF
>TRBV7-2|.|TRBJ1-5|.
TGTGCCAGCAGCTTAAGGCAGGGTGGTCAGCCCCAGCATTTT
CASSLRQGGQPQHF
>TRBV4-1|.|TRBJ2-1|.
TGCGCCAGCAGCCAAGAGGTAACGCTGAGAAATGAGCAGTTCTTC
CASSQEVTLRNEQFF
>TRBV10-2|.|TRBJ2-3|.
TGCGCCAGCAGCTCAGGGTCGGTCGATACGCAGTATTTT
CASSSGSVDTQYF
>TRBV5-1|TRBD1|TRBJ2-5|.
TGCGCCAGCAGCTTGGCCGGGACAGGGGAAGAGACCCAGTACTTC
CASSLAGTGEETQYF
>TRBV2|.|TRBJ2-5|.
TGTGCCAGTGGTAGGTCGGAGCAAGAGACCCAGTACTTC
CASGRSEQETQYF
>TRBV7-9|.|TRBJ1-1|few
TGTGCCAGCAGCTTAGAACAGCCGAACACTGAAGCTTTCTTT
CASSLEQPNTEAFF
>TRBV13|.|TRBJ1-4|.
TGTGCCAGCACGACGTGGTCATCAACTAATGAAAAACTGTTTTTT
CASTTWSSTNEKLFF
>TRBV7-2|.|TRBJ1-3|.
TGTGCCAGCAGCTTAGCGCGACAGTCTGGAAACACCATATATTTT
CASSLARQSGNTIYF
>TRBV6-4|.|TRBJ1-5|.
TGTGCCAGCAGTGAACTAGTAGGTGGGCCCCAGCATTTT
CASSELVGGPQHF
>TRBV6-5|.|TRBJ1-6|.
TGTGCCAGCAGTTTCGGCCACAGGGTCGAGAATTCACCCCTCCACTTT
CASSFGHRVENSPLHF
>TRBV5-5|TRBD1|TRBJ2-2|once
TGTGCCAGCAGTATAACAGGGGGCCTAGGGAACACCGGGGAGCTGTTTTTT
CASSITGGLGNTGELFF
>TRBV11-2|.|TRBJ2-7|once
TGTGCCAGCAGCTCTCTGGGGTCCTACGAGCAGTACTTC
CASSSLGSYEQYF
>TRBV29-1|.|TRBJ1-2|.
TGCAGCGGGGGCTCGTGCACGTGGGGCTACACCTTC
CSGGSCTWGYTF
>TRBV28|.|TRBJ1-2|once
TGTGCCAGCAGTCCTCGCTATGGCTACACCTTC
CASSPRYGYTF
>TRBV7-2|TRBD2|TRBJ2-1|.
TGTGCCAGCAGCCAGGTAGCGGGGGTTGAACAGTTCTTC
CASSQVAGVEQFF
>TRBV7-9|.|TRBJ1-1|.
TGTGCCAGCAGCTTTCTCGGGGTTGGCGCTTTCTTT
CASSFLGVGAFF
>TRBV4-3|.|TRBJ2-2|.
TGCGCCAGCAGCGGGGGGCTAGGAGATTCGAACACCGGGGAGCTGTTTTTT
CASSGGLGDSNTGELFF
>TRBV2|.|TRBJ2-1|.
TGTGCCAGCAGTGTTGGGGGGCGAAACAATGAGCAGTTCTTC
CASSVGGRNNEQFF
>TRBV5-1|.|TRBJ1-2|.
TGCGCCAGCAGCTTGGCGGGGCAGTATGGCTACACCTTC
CASSLAGQYGYTF
>TRBV5-1|TRBD1|TRBJ1-5|once
TGCGCCAGCAGCTTGGGACAGGGGACCCAGCCCCAGCATTTT
CASSLGQGTQPQHF
>TRBV7-2|TRBD2|TRBJ2-1|.
TGTGCCAGCAGCTCGCGCCCGGGACTAGCGGGCAATGAGCAGTTCTTC
CASSSRPGLAGNEQFF
>TRBV29-1|TRBD1|TRBJ1-2|.
TGCAGCGTTGAAAAGGGGGCGCATGGCTACACCTTC
CSVEKGAHGYTF
>TRBV29-1|TRBD1|TRBJ2-3|.
TGCAGCGTTACGACAGGGCGCACAGATACGCAGTATTTT
CSVTTGRTDTQYF
>TRBV6-1|.|TRBJ1-3|.
TGTGCCAGCAGCCCCGTGGGAAACACCATATATTTT
CASSPVGNTIYF
>TRBV2|.|TRBJ1-4|.
TGTGCCAGCAGTTCAAGGGTACGGCTGTTTTTT
CASSSRVRLFF
>TRBV5-1|TRBD2|TRBJ2-5|.
TGCGCCAGCAGCTTGGTGTCAGGGAGGGAAGAGACCCAGTACTTC
CASSLVSGREETQYF
>TRBV5-6|.|TRBJ1-6|once
TGTGCCAGCAGCATGTCCTATAATTCACCCCTCCACTTT
CASSMSYNSPLHF
>TRBV18|.|TRBJ2-7|.
TGTGCCAGCTCCCCTAGGTCCTACGAGCAGTACTTC
CASSPRSYEQYF
>TRBV2|.|TRBJ2-2|.
TGTGCCAGCAGTGAACAGGGGCCTCGAGTCACCGGGGAGCTGTTTTTT
CASSEQGPRVTGELFF
>TRBV30|.|TRBJ1-3|.
TGTGCCTGGGGTGGCTGGGGAAACACCATATATTTT
CAWGGWGNTIYF
>TRBV6-1|.|TRBJ1-3|.
TGTGCCAGCAGTGAAATGGCATGGGGAAACACCATATATTTT
CASSEMAWGNTIYF
>TRBV7-2|.|TRBJ2-7|.
TGTGCCAGCAGCTTAAGACGGGGGAGCTCCTACGAGCAGTACTTC
CASSLRRGSSYEQYF
>TRBV19|.|TRBJ1-1|.
TGTGCCAGCAGCACAGGGTTGAACACTGAAGCTTTCTTT
CASSTGLNTEAFF
>TRBV5-8|TRBD2|TRBJ2-5|.
TGTGCCAGCGTCCCTAGCGGGGGACTCCAAGAGACCCAGTACTTC
CASVPSGGLQETQYF
>TRBV6-5|.|TRBJ1-2|.
TGTGCCAGCAGTTACTCGTTCGGGAACTATGGCTACACCTTC
CASSYSFGNYGYTF
>TRBV28|.|TRBJ1-1|.
TGTGCCAGCGCCCTAGCCAGGATGGCCGCGAACACTGAAGCTTTCTTT
CASALARMAANTEAFF
>TRBV11-1|.|TRBJ2-3|.
TGTGCCAGCAGCTTAAGGTTGCGAAGCACAGATACGCAGTATTTT
CASSLRLRSTDTQYF
>TRBV6-1|TRBD1|TRBJ2-1|.
TGTGCCAGCAGACCAGGGGGCAGTCGGAATGAGCAGTTCTTC
CASRPGGSRNEQFF
>TRBV28|TRBD1|TRBJ1-5|.
TGTGCCAGCAGTTTAGGGACAGGGGGGCAGCCCCAGCATTTT
CASSLGTGGQPQHF
>TRBV29-1|TRBD1|TRBJ2-7|.
TGCAGCGTGGCGCGGGACAGGGACGTAGGGGAGCAGTACTTC
CSVARDRDVGEQYF
>TRBV11-2|.|TRBJ1-3|.
TGTGCCAGCGGGGCTGGGTATCGGGCCTCTGGAAACACCATATATTTT
CASGAGYRASGNTIYF